This T cell receptor beta chain came from a study of blood T cell repertoires in COVID-19. Study details: Whether acute or convalescent, the COVID-19 samples came from the United States, Italy and Spain. Sources were T cells, B-cell-depleted T cells, or PBMCs; the material itself was cDNA or gDNA.

The CDR3 spans 12 residues. Trimming stripped 6 bases from V and 6 bases from J, with 11 bases between. The germline CDR1 and CDR2 sequences are LNHDA and SQIVND (reference sequence). Libraries were prepared by immunoSEQ multiplex PCR; TCRdb keeps only in-frame clonotypes and omits some of them. The sample holds about 220,000 clones, just over 85% seen once. The source is a man aged 30 to 45 who had recovered from COVID-19. The chain carries TRBV19 and TRBJ1-2; D gene uncertain. Specimen: peripheral blood. The CDR3 reads CASSNWRDGYTF. The CDR3 DNA reads as TGTGCCAGTAGCAACTGGCGGGATGGCTACACCTTC.